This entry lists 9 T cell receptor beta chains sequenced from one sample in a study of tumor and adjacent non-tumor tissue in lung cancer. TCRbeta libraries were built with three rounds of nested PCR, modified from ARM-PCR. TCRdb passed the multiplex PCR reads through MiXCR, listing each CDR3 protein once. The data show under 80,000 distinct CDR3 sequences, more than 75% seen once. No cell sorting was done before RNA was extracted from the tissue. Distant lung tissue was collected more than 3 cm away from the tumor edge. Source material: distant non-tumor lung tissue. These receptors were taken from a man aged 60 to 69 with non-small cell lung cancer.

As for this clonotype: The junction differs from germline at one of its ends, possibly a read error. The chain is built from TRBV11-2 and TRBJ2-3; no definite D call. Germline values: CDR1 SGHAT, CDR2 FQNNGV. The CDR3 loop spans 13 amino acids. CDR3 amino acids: CASSLAESDTQFF. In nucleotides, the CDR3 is TGTGCCAGCAGCTTAGCGGAGTCAGATACGCAGTTTTTT.

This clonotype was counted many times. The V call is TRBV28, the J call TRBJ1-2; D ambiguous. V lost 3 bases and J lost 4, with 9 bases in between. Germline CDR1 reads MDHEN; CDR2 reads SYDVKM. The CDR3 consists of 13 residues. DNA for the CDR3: TGTGCCAGCAGTTTCGGGCACAGCTATGGCTACACCTTC. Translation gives CASSFGHSYGYTF.

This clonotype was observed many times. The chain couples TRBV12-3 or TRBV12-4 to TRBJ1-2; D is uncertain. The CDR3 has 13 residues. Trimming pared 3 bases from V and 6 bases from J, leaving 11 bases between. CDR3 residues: CASSFRSYDGYTF. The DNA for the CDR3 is TGTGCCAGCAGTTTCAGGTCATACGATGGCTACACCTTC.

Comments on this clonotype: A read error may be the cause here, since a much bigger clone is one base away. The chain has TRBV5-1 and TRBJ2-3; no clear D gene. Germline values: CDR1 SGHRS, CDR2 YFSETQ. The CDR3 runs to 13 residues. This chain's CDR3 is CVSYLDGTDTQYF. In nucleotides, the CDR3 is TGCGTCAGCTACTTGGACGGGACAGATACGCAGTATTTT.

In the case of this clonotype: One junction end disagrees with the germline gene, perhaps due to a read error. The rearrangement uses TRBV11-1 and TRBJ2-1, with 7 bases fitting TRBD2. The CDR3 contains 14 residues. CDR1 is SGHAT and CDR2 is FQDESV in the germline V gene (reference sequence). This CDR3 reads CASGRWEGRGEQFF. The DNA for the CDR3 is TGTGCCAGCGGGAGGTGGGAGGGCCGTGGTGAACAGTTCTTT.

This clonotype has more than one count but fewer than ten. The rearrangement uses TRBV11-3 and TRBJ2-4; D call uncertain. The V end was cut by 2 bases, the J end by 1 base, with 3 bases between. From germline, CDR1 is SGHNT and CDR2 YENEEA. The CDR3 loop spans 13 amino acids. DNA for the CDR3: TGTGCCAGCAGCTTAACGGCCAAAAACATTCAGTACTTC. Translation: CASSLTAKNIQYF.

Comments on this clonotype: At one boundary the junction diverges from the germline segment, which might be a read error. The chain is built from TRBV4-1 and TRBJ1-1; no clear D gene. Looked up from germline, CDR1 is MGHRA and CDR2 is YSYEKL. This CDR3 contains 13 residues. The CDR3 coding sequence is TGCGCCAGCAGCCAAGATGTAGACACTGAAGCTTCCTTC. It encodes CASSQDVDTEASF.

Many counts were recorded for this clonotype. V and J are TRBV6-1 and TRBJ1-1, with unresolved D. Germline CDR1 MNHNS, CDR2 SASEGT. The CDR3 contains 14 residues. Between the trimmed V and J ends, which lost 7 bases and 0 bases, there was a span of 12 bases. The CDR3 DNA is TGTGCCAGCATATGGCGATATATGAACACTGAAGCTTTCTTT. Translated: CASIWRYMNTEAFF.

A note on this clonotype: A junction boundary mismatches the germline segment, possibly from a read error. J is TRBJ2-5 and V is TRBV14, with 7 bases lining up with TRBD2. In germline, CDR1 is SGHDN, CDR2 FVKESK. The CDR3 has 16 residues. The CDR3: CASGRWTSGRQEIQYF. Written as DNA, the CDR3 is TGTGCCAGCGGCCGCTGGACTAGTGGGAGGCAAGAGATCCAGTACTTC.